This TCR beta chain was observed in a study of regulatory T cells in long-lasting Graves disease. About the study: The term persistent Graves' disease signified upward of 5 years on antithyroid drugs with positive TSH receptor antibodies.

According to the study, TCR beta libraries were built with iRepertoire HTBI primers and CDR3-region Arm-PCR. TCRdb used MiXCR to reprocess the multiplex PCR reads, holding one entry per CDR3 protein. The sample contains a few hundred thousand distinct CDR3 sequences, approximately 25% of which appear only once. Study-level points and caveats: Under persistent disease, TRBV28, TRBJ1-2 and TRBJ2-5 were used preferentially. Newly diagnosed Graves' patients exceeded persistent ones in TCR diversity.

As concerns this clonotype: The antigen is undetermined.

Time point: persistent/refractory GD, antithyroid drugs over 5 years with positive TRAb. TCR sequences were obtained from RNA taken from PBMCs. This CDR3 spans 15 amino acids. V was shortened by 5 bases and J by 6 bases, with 19 bases between the two germline ends. Germline CDR1 reads LNHDA; CDR2 reads SQIVND (reference sequence). V is TRBV19 and J is TRBJ1-1, with a weak D call TRBD1 (5 bases). This sequence was found in a woman aged 35 to 49 with Graves disease. Sample: peripheral blood mononuclear cells (PBMCs), taken when the disease was refractory, from a patient treated with antithyroid drugs. The CDR3, as DNA: TGTGCCAGTAGTTTCCTGAAGGGGCGGGTAGCTGAAGCTTTCTTT. Protein product: CASSFLKGRVAEAFF.